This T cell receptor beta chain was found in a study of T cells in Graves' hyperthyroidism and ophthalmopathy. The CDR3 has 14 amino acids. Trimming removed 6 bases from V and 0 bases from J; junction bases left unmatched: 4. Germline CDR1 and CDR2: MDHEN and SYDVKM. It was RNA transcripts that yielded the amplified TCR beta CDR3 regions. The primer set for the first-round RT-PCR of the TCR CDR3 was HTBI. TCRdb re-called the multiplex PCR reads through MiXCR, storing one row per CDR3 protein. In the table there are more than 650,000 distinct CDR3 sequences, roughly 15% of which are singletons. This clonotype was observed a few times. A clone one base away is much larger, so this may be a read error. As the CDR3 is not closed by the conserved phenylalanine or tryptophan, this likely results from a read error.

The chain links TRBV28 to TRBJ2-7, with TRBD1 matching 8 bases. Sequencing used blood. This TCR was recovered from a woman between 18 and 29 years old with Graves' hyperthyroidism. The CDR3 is CASSVDRVSYEQYL. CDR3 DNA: TGTGCCAGCAGCGTGGACAGGGTCTCCTACGAGCAGTACCTC.